This T cell receptor (beta chain) was documented in a study of blood T cell repertoires in COVID-19. Study summary: From the United States, Italy and Spain came samples of acute and convalescent COVID-19. PBMCs, B-cell-depleted T cells, or T cells were the source of the cDNA or gDNA that made up the material.

The CDR3 length is 15 residues. Germline values: CDR1 MNHEY, CDR2 SVGAGI. V lost 4 bases, J lost 4 bases, and 7 bases stayed unmatched. In the original analysis: Amplification of reference gene primers provided the estimated nucleated cell counts. Repertoires were generated with immunoSEQ multiplex PCR, while TCRdb's copy carries only in-frame clones and drops some. The DNA was the basis for D and trimming; V, J and clone size are from that table. The table lists around 180,000 clones, roughly three quarters of them singletons. The TCR comes from a man aged 55 to 70 with active or convalescent COVID-19. The sample consisted of peripheral blood. This chain joins TRBV6-5 and TRBJ2-5, with 9 bases that match TRBD1. The CDR3, as DNA: TGTGCCAGCAGTTCATTAGCGACAGGGGGAGAGACCCAGTACTTC. Its translation: CASSSLATGGETQYF.